The TCR beta chain under discussion was sequenced for a study of OX40 agonist ivuxolimab in advanced cancers. About the study: An anti-OX40 (CD134) antibody with agonistic activity, ivuxolimab, was administered to patients. Participants could have had prior anti-PD-1, anti-PD-L1 or anti-CTLA-4 therapy, and around 40% had some.

A word on this clone: Its antigen is undetermined.

Repertoires were generated with immunoSEQ multiplex PCR, while TCRdb's copy carries only in-frame clones and drops some. The data hold more than 70,000 clones, with 80% to 90% observed a single time. Findings and limits, study-wide: The mean number of expanded clones was higher in CD8+ T cells than in CD4+. Certain nonresponding patients likewise had low normalized T-cell clonal expansion.

The clonotype comes from an adult with an advanced solid tumor such as melanoma, head and neck, liver or kidney cancer. The sample here was CD4+ or CD8+ T cells sorted from blood, taken in a trial of the OX40 agonist ivuxolimab.

This chain's CDR3 is CASSVTLQGRGNIQYF. Written as DNA, the CDR3 is TGTGCCAGTAGTGTGACTCTACAGGGCCGGGGAAACATTCAGTACTTC. This chain connects TRBV19 to TRBJ2-4, with TRBD1 as a possible D gene (6 bases). V was clipped by 5 bases and J by 6 bases, with 20 bases between them. In germline, CDR1 is LNHDA, CDR2 SQIVND (reference sequence). The CDR3 has 16 amino acids.